Listed below are T cell receptor beta chains from one sample, sequenced in a study of T cell repertoires in cytomegalovirus infection. TCRdb recomputed calls from the reads with MiXCR, one row per CDR3 protein. The repertoire holds about 830,000 distinct CDR3 sequences, 32% seen once, with around an eighth in the top ten. For these TCRs, the target antigens are not known. The sample consisted of cultured CD8+ T cells from PBMCs, taken from culture after CMV antigen stimulation. These receptors all come from a human donor in good health (CMV status not recorded). Some clones in this sample may be carry-over from other donors' samples. CDR3s include the opening cysteine and the closing phenylalanine or tryptophan.

v_gene: TRBV28; CDR3aa: CASSWAGYGYTF
v_gene: TRBV5-6; CDR3aa: CASSFRGARDTGELFF
v_gene: TRBV7-2; CDR3aa: CASSLLSDNEQFF
v_gene: TRBV5-1; CDR3aa: CASSLLAGNTDTQYF
v_gene: TRBV7-6; CDR3aa: CASSPVWGDTQYF
v_gene: TRBV7-8; CDR3aa: CASSSQVDTQYF
v_gene: TRBV20-1; CDR3aa: CSVRDRHNTGELFF
v_gene: TRBV20-1; CDR3aa: CSASEQGRGYNEQFF
v_gene: TRBV29-1; CDR3aa: CSVGWRGDTEAFF
v_gene: TRBV28; CDR3aa: CASSLPPRAGNYGYTF
v_gene: TRBV6-6; CDR3aa: CASSYRQDRRDTEAFF
v_gene: TRBV9; CDR3aa: CASGPVQGRGNTEAFF
v_gene: TRBV6-2/TRBV6-3; CDR3aa: CASSYSGRSGELFF
v_gene: TRBV24-1; CDR3aa: CATSDEARGRTRELFF
v_gene: TRBV12-3/TRBV12-4; CDR3aa: CASILAGGPNEQYF
v_gene: TRBV12-3/TRBV12-4; CDR3aa: CASSPIGPTDTQYF
v_gene: TRBV9; CDR3aa: CASSLPHTEAFF
v_gene: TRBV7-6; CDR3aa: CASSPRPDRGNTEAFF
v_gene: TRBV19; CDR3aa: CASSTGRNTEAFF
v_gene: TRBV10-3; CDR3aa: CAILAGEEDEQFF
v_gene: TRBV29-1; CDR3aa: CSVDGRDGDTQYF
v_gene: TRBV7-8; CDR3aa: CASSSRDRGSTEAFF
v_gene: TRBV15; CDR3aa: CATSRVRRDRGRVSGYTF
v_gene: TRBV19; CDR3aa: CASSIMPGNEQYF
v_gene: TRBV4-3; CDR3aa: CASSLSKGDTQYF
v_gene: TRBV6-2/TRBV6-3; CDR3aa: CASSLPGQGAFRVEQFF
v_gene: TRBV7-2; CDR3aa: CASSSRASTGELFF
v_gene: TRBV2; CDR3aa: CASSYRGAYYNEQFF
v_gene: TRBV7-6; CDR3aa: CASSPRGGSGSDTQYF
v_gene: TRBV20-1; CDR3aa: CSASRAAGYGYTF
v_gene: TRBV7-9; CDR3aa: CASSFWDLLLQETQYF
v_gene: TRBV7-6; CDR3aa: CASISYRGSEAFF
v_gene: TRBV6-5; CDR3aa: CASSPSGGLVLFF
v_gene: TRBV4-1; CDR3aa: CASSQGETYGYTF
v_gene: TRBV12-3/TRBV12-4; CDR3aa: CASSFKLGQVGTEAFF
v_gene: TRBV5-6; CDR3aa: CASSPLLIGTGAFF
v_gene: TRBV6-5; CDR3aa: CASSYSPGALNEQFF
v_gene: TRBV2; CDR3aa: CASSSGQGAHYGYTF
v_gene: TRBV12-3/TRBV12-4; CDR3aa: CASSSRDSREAFF
v_gene: TRBV12-3/TRBV12-4; CDR3aa: CASSTSGTGHTEAFF
v_gene: TRBV20-1; CDR3aa: CSAGKSGNTIYF
v_gene: TRBV6-5; CDR3aa: CASSYSTDSGNTIYF
v_gene: TRBV27; CDR3aa: CATSAGDSQETQYF
v_gene: TRBV7-6; CDR3aa: CASRGGEETQYF
v_gene: TRBV7-3; CDR3aa: CASSLTPGPVDNEQFF
v_gene: TRBV27; CDR3aa: CASNSGGSSPLHF
v_gene: TRBV27; CDR3aa: CASSSWDSQETQYF
v_gene: TRBV12-3/TRBV12-4; CDR3aa: CASSLSSNTEAFF
v_gene: TRBV12-5; CDR3aa: CASGYLLDRVYNEQFF
v_gene: TRBV3-1; CDR3aa: CASSQGTGLGIENIQYF
v_gene: TRBV7-2; CDR3aa: CASSLNSGATRWGSYNEQFF
v_gene: TRBV29-1; CDR3aa: CSVEDWGAPYNEQFF
v_gene: TRBV11-3; CDR3aa: CASSRGHYIQETQYF
v_gene: TRBV5-1; CDR3aa: CASSPWEKGGTEAFF
v_gene: TRBV10-3; CDR3aa: CAITSFYLTGDQPNTEAFF
v_gene: TRBV28; CDR3aa: CASSFNRDRLYGYTF
v_gene: TRBV6-1; CDR3aa: CASREGGPGELFF